This T cell receptor beta chain was identified during a study of blood T cells in healthy people across ages (dated by TCRdb to the mid-2010s). General notes on the study: In model experiments, template switching captured about one uniquely barcoded TCR beta cDNA molecule for every two T cells. To track age-related changes in TCR beta repertoire diversity, the study relied on deep sequencing normalized with unique cDNA molecular identifiers. The donors were divided into four age groups: young (average roughly 15 years), middle-aged (roughly 42), aged (about 61) and long-lived (nearly 85). To avoid experimental bias, donors of different ages were spread randomly across the sequencing lanes. Two additional independent replicas of 1 million unique cDNA reads from the same blood draw were analyzed for two donors (one aged 18 to 30 and one aged 80 or older). Summary of the overall study and its limitations: Observed TCR beta diversity per million T cells fell roughly linearly with age, and a significant reduction was already apparent by age roughly 40. Conclusive comparison of naive and antigen-experienced compartments was prevented by the profiling of bulk unsorted PBMCs. Because the CMV infection status of the donors was unknown, age-related changes in expanded clonotypes may potentially have been confounded. Compared with the aged group, more naive CD4+ T cells, fewer expanded clones and increased TCR diversity were shown by the long-lived group, suggesting age selection. Estimates of total diversity based on one million sequenced T cells were regarded as lower bounds and as underestimates. There was a strong correlation between observed TCR beta diversity and the percentage of naive T cells measured by flow cytometry.

Donors were around 37 systemically healthy Caucasian individuals from Russia aged roughly 6 to 95 years. Each donor gave 8 to 10 milliliters of peripheral blood, drawn into EDTA-treated Vacutainer tubes. PBMCs were isolated by Ficoll-Paque density-gradient centrifugation, with at least 6 million obtained per sample. Total RNA, at least 6 micrograms per sample, was extracted from PBMCs with Trizol reagent. The percentages of naive CD45RAhigh/CD27high T cells were determined by flow cytometry on a PBMC aliquot from every donor. The CDR3 contains 15 residues, cysteine and phenylalanine counted. Only the CDR3 portion is preserved as DNA: 45 bases, with reading frame beginning at the first base. The germline V gene (reference sequence) gives CDR1 as MNHEY and CDR2 as SMNVEV. The junction shows trimming of 4 bases on V and 3 bases on J, and the gene matches do not reach 6 bases of it. The library was obtained by 5' RACE. The run used an Illumina HiSeq 2500. A second PCR of 7 to 11 cycles was run with a J-beta primer mix and a sample-barcoded 5' primer. A unique molecular identifier was introduced onto each TCR beta cDNA molecule by a template-switch 5' adaptor carrying 12 random nucleotides. Each sample yielded at least 2.5 million CDR3-containing paired-end reads. First-strand cDNA synthesis was performed from all RNA using the Mint cDNA synthesis kit, with priming by a TRBC-specific oligonucleotide. Following uracil-DNA glycosylase treatment, a first 18-cycle PCR with universal primers M1SS and BC2_uni_R was performed on all cDNA. In the paper's pipeline: Each sample was normalized by randomly selecting 1 million high-quality reads, each carrying a distinct molecular identifier. Instead of being binned into consensus sequences, reads that shared molecular identifiers were thrown out. CDR3 identification, clonotype clustering and error correction used MiTCR with a Q25 quality threshold and the strictest error-elimination algorithm. A nonparametric unseen species model with Euler transformation was used to estimate a lower bound on total TCR beta diversity. TCRdb applied fastp at Q25 and MiXCR to the public reads, then kept only in-frame beta chains. CDR3 protein sequences are deduplicated, and each keeps its most common genes and DNA. Here the V and J calls rest on TCRdb's processing, not on the authors' analysis. This sample gives over 700,000 distinct CDR3 sequences in total; about 48% of them show up just once. About 42% of the sample belongs to the ten largest clones.

This clonotype appeared a few times. The antigen it recognizes is unknown. No qualities accompany the bases; no much larger clone lies one base away. The material sequenced was blood. This sequence originates from a man older than 75 in good health. The rearrangement combines TRBV27 with TRBJ2-7; 10 nucleotides in the junction match TRBD1. The nucleotide sequence reads as follows: TGTGCCAGCAGTTCGGGGGGACAGGGGATCTACGAGCAGTACTTC. The translation is CASSSGGQGIYEQYF.